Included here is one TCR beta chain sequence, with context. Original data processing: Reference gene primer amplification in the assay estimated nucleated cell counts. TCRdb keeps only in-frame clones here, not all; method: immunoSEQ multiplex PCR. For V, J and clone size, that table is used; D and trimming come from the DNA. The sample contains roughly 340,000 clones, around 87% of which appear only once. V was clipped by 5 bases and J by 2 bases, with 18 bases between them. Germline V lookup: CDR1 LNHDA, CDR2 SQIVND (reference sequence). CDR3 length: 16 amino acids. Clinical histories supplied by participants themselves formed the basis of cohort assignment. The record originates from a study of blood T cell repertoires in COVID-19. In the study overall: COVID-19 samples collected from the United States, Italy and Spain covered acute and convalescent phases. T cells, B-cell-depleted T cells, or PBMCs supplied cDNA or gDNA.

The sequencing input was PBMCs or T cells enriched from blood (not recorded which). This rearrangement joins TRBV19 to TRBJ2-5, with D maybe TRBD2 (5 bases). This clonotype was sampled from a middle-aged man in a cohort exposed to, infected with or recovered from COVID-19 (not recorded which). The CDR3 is CASSSLEVGKQETQYF. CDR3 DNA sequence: TGTGCCAGTAGTTCCCTGGAGGTGGGAAAACAAGAGACCCAGTACTTC.